The clone carrying this T cell receptor (beta chain) was picked up a small number of times. Its antigen is currently unknown. This record belongs to a study of T cell repertoires in cytomegalovirus infection. Whole-study results and caveats: Carriage of CMV together with the relevant HLA was identifiable through cumulative public TCR beta family frequency.

V gave up 5 bases and J gave up 6 bases; unmatched junction bases: 18. Germline CDR1 reads SGHVS; CDR2 reads FNYEAQ. The CDR3 is 19 residues long. One entry per CDR3 protein, called by TCRdb with MiXCR from the reads. Of fewer than 900,000 distinct CDR3 sequences listed, roughly 28% are singletons. The sample consisted of cultured CD8+ T cells from PBMCs, taken from culture after CMV antigen stimulation. This receptor was obtained from a human donor in good health (CMV status not recorded). Some clones in this sample may be carry-over from other donors' samples. The genes are TRBV7-6 and TRBJ2-1, with 11 bases aligning to TRBD2. Here the CDR3 reads CASSQRSSPSGGYFNEQFF. DNA for the CDR3: TGTGCCAGCAGCCAGAGGTCCTCACCTAGCGGGGGGTATTTCAATGAGCAGTTCTTC.